This T cell receptor beta chain was observed in a study of T cells in Graves' hyperthyroidism and ophthalmopathy. Amplification yielded TCR beta CDR3 regions, with RNA transcripts as the source. The primer set for the first-round RT-PCR of the TCR CDR3 was HTBI. TCRdb redid the calling of the multiplex PCR reads with MiXCR, one entry per CDR3 protein. The sample consists of about 96,000 distinct CDR3 sequences, roughly 56% of them appearing once. Germline V CDR1 and CDR2: DFQATT, SNEGSKA (reference sequence). The ends were cut back, 0 bases at V and 5 bases at J, with 19 bases in the middle. The CDR3 consists of 17 residues.

The TCR sequence derives from a middle-aged woman with Graves' hyperthyroidism. Sample: blood. V usage is TRBV20-1 and J usage is TRBJ1-4; D is possibly TRBD1 (5 bases). In DNA form, the CDR3 reads TGCAGTGCTAGAGATATCCCCTCGCTGGGGCTGAATGAAAAACTGTTTTTT. As protein: CSARDIPSLGLNEKLFF.